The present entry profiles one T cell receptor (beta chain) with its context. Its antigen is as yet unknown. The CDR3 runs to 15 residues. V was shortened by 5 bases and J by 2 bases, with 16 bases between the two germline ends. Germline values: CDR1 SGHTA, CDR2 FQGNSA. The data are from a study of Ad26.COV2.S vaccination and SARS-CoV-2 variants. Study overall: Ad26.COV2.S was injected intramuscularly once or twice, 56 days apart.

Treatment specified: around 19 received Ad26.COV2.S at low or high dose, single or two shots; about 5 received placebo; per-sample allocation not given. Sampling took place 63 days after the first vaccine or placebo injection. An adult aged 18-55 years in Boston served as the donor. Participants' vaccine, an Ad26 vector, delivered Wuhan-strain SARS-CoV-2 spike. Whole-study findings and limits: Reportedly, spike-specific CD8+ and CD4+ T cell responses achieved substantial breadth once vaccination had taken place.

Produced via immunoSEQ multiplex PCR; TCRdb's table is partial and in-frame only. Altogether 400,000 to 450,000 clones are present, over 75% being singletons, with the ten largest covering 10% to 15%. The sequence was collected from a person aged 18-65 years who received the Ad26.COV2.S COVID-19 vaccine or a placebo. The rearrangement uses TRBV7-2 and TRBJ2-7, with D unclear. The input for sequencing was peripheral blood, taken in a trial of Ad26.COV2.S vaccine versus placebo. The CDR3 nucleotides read TGTGCCAGCAGCCCCGGGTCCCACTCAACCTACGAGCAGTACTTC. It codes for CASSPGSHSTYEQYF. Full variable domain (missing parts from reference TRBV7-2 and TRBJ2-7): GAGVSQSPSNKVTEKGKDVELRCDPISGHTALYWYRQSLGQGLEFLIYFQGNSAPDKSGLPSDRFSAERTGGSVSTLTIQRTQQEDSAVYLCASSPGSHSTYEQYFGPGTRLTVT.